The present T cell receptor beta chain was sequenced within a study of T cells after yellow fever vaccination. Looking at the study overall: SMART-Seq v4 Ultra Low Input handled preparation of low-cell-number fractions.

This clonotype has a count of ten or more. Its specificity is not known. Template switching with 5'RACE generated the TCR cDNA and added a universal primer site and UMIs. One entry per CDR3 protein, called by TCRdb with MiXCR from the 5' RACE reads. The sample holds approximately 600,000 distinct CDR3 sequences; roughly 12% are singletons and the top ten take 15%. The CDR3 spans 13 residues. V dropped 3 bases and J dropped 2 bases, with 2 bases sitting between them. General study points: Abundant clonotypes (contaminants from the bulk population) could be present in FACS-sorted repertoires. Clonotypes appearing in both CD4 and CD8 compartments existed, and their share was small.

This clonotype was sampled from a man aged 30-40 years who received the YFV17D yellow fever vaccine. The chain employs TRBV12-3 or TRBV12-4 and TRBJ2-6; D remains unclear. This specimen was PBMCs, taken on the day of the yellow fever booster vaccination. CDR3 protein: CASSLAGANVLTF. The DNA for the CDR3 is TGTGCCAGCAGTTTGGCTGGGGCCAACGTCCTGACTTTC.